One TCR beta chain is described in this entry. Treatment reported: preoperative locoregional IRX-2 cytokine immunotherapy. Preoperative locoregional IRX-2 cytokine immunotherapy was tested in the phase Ib source study. Germline lookup yields CDR1 LNHNV and CDR2 YYDKDF (reference sequence). CDR3 length equals 16 residues. V gave up 0 bases and J gave up 0 bases, with 9 bases separating them. Assay: immunoSEQ multiplex PCR; the TCRdb copy retains only in-frame clones and omits some. The sample lists roughly 6,000 clones, 75% occurring once. The sample belongs to a study of preoperative IRX-2 immunotherapy in early breast cancer.

This receptor was taken from a human donor with breast cancer. The sample here was tumor tissue, taken before IRX-2 immunotherapy. The V call is TRBV15, the J call TRBJ1-5; tentative D call: TRBD1 (6 bases). The CDR3 sequence is CATSRDAGASNQPQHF. Here the CDR3 DNA reads TGTGCCACCAGCAGAGATGCGGGGGCTAGCAATCAGCCCCAGCATTTT.